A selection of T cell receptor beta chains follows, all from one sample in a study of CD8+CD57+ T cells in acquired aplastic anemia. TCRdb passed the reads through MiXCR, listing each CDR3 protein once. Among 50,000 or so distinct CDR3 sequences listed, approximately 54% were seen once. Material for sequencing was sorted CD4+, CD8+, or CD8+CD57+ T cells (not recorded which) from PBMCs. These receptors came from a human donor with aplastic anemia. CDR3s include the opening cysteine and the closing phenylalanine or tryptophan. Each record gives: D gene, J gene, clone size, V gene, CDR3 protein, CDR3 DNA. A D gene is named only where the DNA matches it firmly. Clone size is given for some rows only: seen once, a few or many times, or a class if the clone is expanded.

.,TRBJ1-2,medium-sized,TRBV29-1,CSVEFQDTENGYTF,TGCAGCGTTGAATTTCAGGACACCGAGAATGGCTACACCTTC
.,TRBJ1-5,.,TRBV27,CASSLDGGDRNQPQHF,TGTGCCAGCAGTTTAGATGGCGGGGACCGGAATCAGCCCCAGCATTTT
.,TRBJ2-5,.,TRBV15,CATSRGLVRETQYF,TGTGCCACCAGCAGAGGACTCGTCCGAGAGACCCAGTACTTC
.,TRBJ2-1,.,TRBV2,CASSGGASYNEQFF,TGTGCCAGCAGTGGGGGGGCGTCCTACAATGAGCAGTTCTTC
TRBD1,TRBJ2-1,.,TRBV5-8,CASRQGSMWNEQFF,TGTGCCAGCAGACAGGGGTCAATGTGGAATGAGCAGTTCTTC
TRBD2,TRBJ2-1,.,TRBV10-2,CASSESTSGGYQFF,TGCGCCAGCAGTGAGTCGACTAGCGGGGGCTACCAGTTCTTC
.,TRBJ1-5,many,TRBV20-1,CSARDLSNEGFGQPQHF,TGCAGTGCTAGAGATCTAAGTAACGAGGGTTTCGGTCAGCCCCAGCATTTT
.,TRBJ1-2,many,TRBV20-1,CSARVLGALANYGYTF,TGCAGTGCTAGAGTTCTTGGGGCCTTAGCTAACTATGGCTACACCTTC
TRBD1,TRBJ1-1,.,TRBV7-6,CASSRGQGVKAFF,TGTGCCAGCAGCCGGGGACAGGGGGTCAAAGCTTTCTTT
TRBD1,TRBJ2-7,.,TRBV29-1,CSVPGTGAYEQYF,TGCAGCGTTCCCGGGACAGGGGCCTACGAGCAGTACTTC
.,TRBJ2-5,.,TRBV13,CASSPRTLQETQYF,TGTGCCAGCAGTCCCAGGACTCTCCAAGAGACCCAGTACTTC
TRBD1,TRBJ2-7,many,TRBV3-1,CASSQEGGWYEQYF,TGTGCCAGCAGCCAAGAAGGGGGCTGGTACGAGCAGTACTTC
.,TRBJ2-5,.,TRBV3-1,CASSQYQETQYF,TGTGCCAGCAGTCAGTACCAAGAGACCCAGTACTTC
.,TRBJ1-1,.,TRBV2,CASSDQEPMNTEAFF,TGTGCCAGCAGTGATCAAGAGCCGATGAACACTGAAGCTTTCTTT
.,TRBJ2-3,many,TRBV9,CASSPQGDTQYF,TGTGCCAGCAGCCCTCAGGGTGATACGCAGTATTTT
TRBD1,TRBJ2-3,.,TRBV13,CASSKGQASTDTQYF,TGTGCCAGCAGCAAGGGACAGGCTAGCACAGATACGCAGTATTTT
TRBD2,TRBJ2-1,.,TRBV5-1,CASSLWGGTNMGEQFF,TGCGCCAGCAGCTTGTGGGGAGGGACTAACATGGGTGAGCAGTTCTTC
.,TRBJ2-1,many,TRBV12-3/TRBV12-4,CASSLLGSGEQFF,TGTGCCAGCAGTTTACTAGGCTCCGGGGAGCAGTTCTTC